Each of the 4 T cell receptor beta chains below was sequenced from the same sample in a study of blood T cell repertoires in COVID-19. The method was immunoSEQ multiplex PCR; TCRdb's version includes in-frame clones alone and lacks a portion of them. Of about 250,000 clones listed, roughly 88% are singletons. The sample consisted of PBMCs or T cells enriched from blood (not recorded which). Receptor source: a woman between 25 and 40 years old who had recovered from COVID-19.

As regards this clone: The sample contains more than one DNA sequence encoding this CDR3. The chain's CDR3 is CAWSVLEGNQPQHF. CDR3 in DNA: TGTGCCTGGAGTGTACTGGAGGGCAATCAGCCCCAGCATTTT. V is TRBV30 and J is TRBJ1-5; D is undetermined. CDR1 is GTSNPN and CDR2 is SVGIG in the germline V gene (reference sequence). Deletions cut 0 bases from V and 2 bases from J, with 8 bases between. The CDR3 consists of 14 residues.

This clone showed up just once. V and J are TRBV11-2 and TRBJ1-4; D is unclear. Trimming left V 5 bases short and J 0 bases short, with 7 bases between. The CDR3 is made up of 14 amino acids. CDR1 is SGHAT and CDR2 is FQNNGV in the germline V gene. The CDR3 region is CASSLNPTNEKLFF. The CDR3 region has the DNA TGTGCCAGCAGCCTAAATCCAACTAATGAAAAACTGTTTTTT.

CDR3 coding DNA: TGTGCCAGCAGCTTAGGTGTGGGCCGCACAGATACGCAGTATTTT. Protein: CASSLGVGRTDTQYF. V is TRBV7-8 and J is TRBJ2-3; D unresolved. Germline V lookup: CDR1 SGHVS, CDR2 FQNEAQ. Between the trimmed V and J ends, which lost 1 base and 1 base, there was a span of 9 bases. CDR3 length: 15 amino acids. The variable domain in full, with the rest retrieved from reference TRBV7-8 and TRBJ2-3, is GAGVSQSPRYKVAKRGQDVALRCDPISGHVSLFWYQQALGQGPEFLTYFQNEAQLDKSGLPSDRFFAERPEGSVSTLKIQRTQQEDSAVYLCASSLGVGRTDTQYFGPGTRLTVL.

This clone was detected only a few times. This chain connects TRBV12-3 or TRBV12-4 to TRBJ1-2; D gene unclear. Trimming removed 5 bases from V and 1 base from J, with 8 bases in between. This CDR3 has 13 amino acids. In DNA form, the CDR3 reads TGTGCCAGCAGTCTTGAGGGTAACTATGGCTACACCTTC. It codes for CASSLEGNYGYTF.